Shown below are 22 T cell receptor beta chains from a single sample sequenced in a study of blood T cell repertoires in COVID-19 (dated by TCRdb to the early 2020s). The library was obtained by the immunoSEQ multiplex PCR assay. TCRdb limited this immuneACCESS table to in-frame rearrangements with V and J called. A share of clones is missing; checked studies link under half to unresolved V genes, and the rest is unexplained. This sample is represented by 130,000 to 150,000 clones; around 75% of them were singletons. The ten largest clones represent approximately 5.2% of the sample. Sequencing was done on a sample of peripheral blood. The origin of the receptors is a woman between 70 and 85 years old with COVID-19, enrolled during active disease.

The chain couples TRBV7-8 to TRBJ2-2, with 8 bases that match TRBD1. The trim removed 2 bases at V and 2 bases at J, leaving 10 bases unmatched. The CDR3 spans 18 residues. From germline, CDR1 is SGHVS and CDR2 FQNEAQ. The CDR3 nucleotides read TGTGCCAGCAGCTTATTTTCGACCGGGACAGGAAACACCGGGGAGCTGTTTTTT. It codes for CASSLFSTGTGNTGELFF.

V and J are TRBV5-6 and TRBJ2-7, with TRBD2 identical over 12 bases. Per the germline V gene, CDR1 is SGHDT and CDR2 is YYEEEE. The V gene end was trimmed by 4 bases and the J gene end by 6 bases; junction bases not matched to a gene: 5. This CDR3 spans 14 amino acids. CDR3 sequence (DNA): TGTGCCAGCAGCCTCGGACTAGCGGGGACCGAGCAGTACTTC. Translation gives CASSLGLAGTEQYF.

This clone was recorded a few times. Other DNA sequences in the same sample also yield this CDR3. J is TRBJ1-5 and V is TRBV18; TRBD1 is a possible D gene (5 bases). Germline CDR1 reads KGHSH; CDR2 reads LQKENI. Trimming removed 0 bases from V and 2 bases from J, with 8 bases in between. This CDR3 is built from 15 residues. The CDR3 loop reads CASSPPGEGNQPQHF. The CDR3 DNA is TGTGCCAGCTCACCACCAGGGGAAGGCAATCAGCCCCAGCATTTT.

The rearrangement joins TRBV19 to TRBJ1-4; 8 bases are shared with TRBD1. From germline, CDR1 is LNHDA and CDR2 SQIVND (reference sequence). The CDR3 has 16 residues. The V gene end was trimmed by 3 bases and the J gene end by 8 bases; junction bases not matched to a gene: 11. CDR3 in DNA: TGTGCCAGTAGTATCCTAGAGGACAGGGAAGAAGAAAAACTGTTTTTT. Its protein product is CASSILEDREEEKLFF.

The chain combines TRBV5-8 with TRBJ2-1; D may be TRBD1 (5 bases). Trimming shortened V by 3 bases and J by 4 bases, and 17 bases separated the two germline ends. The CDR3 has 16 residues. Germline assignment: CDR1 SGHTS and CDR2 YDEGEE. This CDR3 reads CASSSRQTATYNEQFF. CDR3 DNA sequence: TGTGCCAGCAGCTCTCGACAGACAGCTACGTACAATGAGCAGTTCTTC. Full variable domain (missing parts from reference TRBV5-8 and TRBJ2-1): EAGVTQSPTHLIKTRGQQATLRCSPISGHTSVYWYQQALGLGLQFLLWYDEGEERNRGNFPPRFSGRQFPNYSSELNVNALELEDSALYLCASSSRQTATYNEQFFGPGTRLTVL.

This chain links TRBV19 with TRBJ1-5; TRBD1 might be the D (5 bases). The CDR3 contains 17 residues. In germline, CDR1 is LNHDA, CDR2 SQIVND (reference sequence). Between the trimmed V and J ends, which lost 5 bases and 3 bases, there was a span of 20 bases. The CDR3 loop reads CASSEHGGSWDNQPQHF. The DNA of the CDR3 is TGTGCCAGTAGTGAACACGGGGGAAGCTGGGACAATCAGCCCCAGCATTTT.

This rearrangement joins TRBV6-5 to TRBJ2-1; TRBD2 aligns across 9 bases. CDR1 and CDR2 (germline): MNHEY, SVGAGI. This CDR3 region has 14 residues. The V gene end was trimmed by 7 bases and the J gene end by 8 bases; junction bases not matched to a gene: 9. CDR3 sequence (DNA): TGTGCCAGCATCCCCTGGACTAGCGCAGATGAGCAGTTCTTC. It yields the protein CASIPWTSADEQFF.

This clone showed up just once. V is TRBV28 and J is TRBJ2-7, with D possibly being TRBD1 (5 bases). The CDR3 is 14 residues long. From germline, CDR1 is MDHEN and CDR2 SYDVKM. Trimming removed 7 bases from V and 2 bases from J, with 15 bases in between. CDR3 loop: CASTTLDRAYEQYF. The CDR3 DNA follows: TGTGCCAGCACTACCCTAGACAGAGCCTACGAGCAGTACTTC.

The CDR3 loop reads CASSSGQNYGYTF. The CDR3 coding sequence is TGTGCCAGCAGTTCCGGACAAAACTATGGCTACACCTTC. The chain joins TRBV28 to TRBJ1-2, with a weak D call TRBD1 (5 bases). Looked up from germline, CDR1 is MDHEN and CDR2 is SYDVKM. The CDR3 loop spans 13 amino acids. V lost 4 bases and J 2 bases, leaving 8 bases between the germline ends.

The rearrangement uses TRBV19 and TRBJ1-1; D unclear. Trimming removed 7 bases at V and 1 base at J, with 13 bases between. Germline V CDR1 and CDR2: LNHDA, SQIVND (reference sequence). The CDR3 spans 14 residues. DNA of the CDR3: TGTGCCAGTACGCTGGGCCTACCGAACACTGAAGCTTTCTTT. The encoded protein is CASTLGLPNTEAFF. Full variable domain (rest looked up from reference TRBV19 and TRBJ1-1): DGGITQSPKYLFRKEGQNVTLSCEQNLNHDAMYWYRQDPGQGLRLIYYSQIVNDFQKGDIAEGYSVSREKKESFPLTVTSAQKNPTAFYLCASTLGLPNTEAFFGQGTRLTVV.

The V and J genes are TRBV2 and TRBJ1-3; D perhaps matches TRBD1 (6 bases). Germline V lookup: CDR1 SNHLY, CDR2 FYNNEI. The V gene lost 4 bases and the J gene lost 0 bases, with 10 bases spanning the gap. The CDR3 loop spans 15 amino acids. The chain's CDR3 is CASSGTALSGNTIYF. CDR3 sequence (DNA): TGTGCCAGCAGTGGGACAGCTCTCTCTGGAAACACCATATATTTT.

The chain couples TRBV27 to TRBJ2-1; TRBD2 aligns across 9 bases. Germline loops: CDR1 MNHEY, CDR2 SMNVEV (reference sequence). After removal of 7 bases from V and 3 bases from J, the junction contained 19 bases not matched to a gene. This CDR3 has 19 amino acids. The CDR3 loop reads CASKFTDRQASGVYNEQFF. The CDR3 DNA is TGTGCCAGCAAGTTTACCGACAGGCAAGCTAGCGGGGTCTACAATGAGCAGTTCTTC.

This clone has a handful of counts. The chain employs TRBV6-1 and TRBJ1-2; D gene unclear. The germline gives CDR1 MNHNS, CDR2 SASEGT. The CDR3 extends over 16 amino acids. The V end lost 1 base, the J end lost 0 bases, and 12 bases lay between the germline ends. CDR3 sequence reads: CASSEVWGGTNYGYTF. CDR3 in DNA: TGTGCCAGCAGTGAAGTGTGGGGAGGGACTAACTATGGCTACACCTTC.

The V gene is TRBV4-3, the J gene TRBJ2-2; D unclear. The ends were cut back, 0 bases at V and 1 base at J, with 6 bases in the middle. Looked up from germline, CDR1 is LGHNA and CDR2 is YSLEER. This CDR3 has 15 amino acids. In DNA form, the CDR3 reads TGCGCCAGCAGCCAAGAAGTACAGAACACCGGGGAGCTGTTTTTT. Its protein product is CASSQEVQNTGELFF.

This chain joins TRBV5-1 and TRBJ2-7; D is uncertain. CDR1 and CDR2 (germline): SGHRS, YFSETQ. Trimming left V 0 bases short and J 4 bases short, with 8 bases between. The CDR3 runs 13 residues. CDR3 loop: CASSLAQNYEQYF. CDR3 DNA sequence: TGCGCCAGCAGCTTGGCCCAAAATTACGAGCAGTACTTC.

This clone was picked up a small number of times. V is TRBV30 and J is TRBJ2-3; TRBD1 is a possible D gene (6 bases). Germline V gives CDR1 GTSNPN, CDR2 SVGIG (reference sequence). V dropped 1 base and J dropped 2 bases, with 10 bases sitting between them. The CDR3 sequence is 14 residues long. The CDR3 DNA sequence: TGTGCCTGGAGTGCCACAGGGAACACAGATACGCAGTATTTT. It yields the protein CAWSATGNTDTQYF.

The V gene is TRBV2, the J gene TRBJ1-4; 7 nucleotides align to TRBD1. There are 15 residues in the CDR3. CDR1 is SNHLY, CDR2 FYNNEI, per germline. J lost 0 bases, V lost 8 bases, and 6 bases had no gene match. The CDR3: CASAGQDATNEKLFF. The DNA of the CDR3 is TGTGCCAGCGCTGGACAGGATGCAACTAATGAAAAACTGTTTTTT.

The gene calls are TRBV12-3 or TRBV12-4 and TRBJ2-7; no reliable D call. The CDR3 has 13 amino acids. The germline V and J ends were trimmed by 3 bases and 4 bases, with 10 bases remaining between them. The CDR3 DNA reads TGTGCCAGCAGTTTCGCGTCCATTTACGAGCAGTACTTC. It specifies CASSFASIYEQYF.

V is TRBV3-1 (or the pseudogene TRBV3-2) and J is TRBJ1-1; D ambiguous. CDR3 length equals 13 residues. Trimming pared 4 bases from V and 1 base from J, leaving 7 bases between. The V gene's germline CDR1 is LGHDT and CDR2 YNNKEL (reference sequence). As DNA, the CDR3 is TGTGCCAGCAGCCTTAGCACGAACACTGAAGCTTTCTTT. Encoded protein: CASSLSTNTEAFF.

The genes are TRBV7-9 and TRBJ2-2, with D possibly being TRBD2 (6 bases). The CDR3 is made up of 16 amino acids. CDR1 is SEHNR and CDR2 is FQNEAQ in the germline V gene (reference sequence). V was trimmed by 5 bases and J by 6 bases, leaving 19 bases between them. This CDR3 reads CASSEGLFGGPGELFF. The CDR3 DNA is TGTGCCAGCAGCGAGGGCCTCTTCGGGGGTCCCGGGGAGCTGTTTTTT.

The chain uses TRBV30 and TRBJ1-5; D perhaps matches TRBD1 (6 bases). Germline CDR1 reads GTSNPN; CDR2 reads SVGIG (reference sequence). With 4 bases removed from V and 3 bases from J, the gap between germline ends came to 16 bases. The CDR3 covers 15 residues. For the CDR3, the DNA is TGTGCCTGGACTCAAGGCCCAGGGGCCAATCAGCCCCAGCATTTT. Translating gives CAWTQGPGANQPQHF.

The V call is TRBV7-2, the J call TRBJ1-1, with no clear D. V was pared by 5 bases and J by 4 bases, with 20 bases between. Germline values: CDR1 SGHTA, CDR2 FQGNSA. The CDR3 is 16 amino acids. The CDR3 nucleotides are TGTGCCAGCAGCCCTTTGACGGGCCCCGGGAGCACTGAAGCTTTCTTT. This translates into CASSPLTGPGSTEAFF.